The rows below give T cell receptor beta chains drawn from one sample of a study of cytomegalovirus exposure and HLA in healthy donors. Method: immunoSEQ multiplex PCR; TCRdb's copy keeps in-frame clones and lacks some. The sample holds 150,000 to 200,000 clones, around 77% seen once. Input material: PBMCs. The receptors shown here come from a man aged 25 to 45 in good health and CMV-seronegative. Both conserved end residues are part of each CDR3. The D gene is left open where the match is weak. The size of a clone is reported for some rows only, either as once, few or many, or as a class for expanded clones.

CDR3aa: CASNAGASGANVLTF; CDR3nt: TGTGCCAGCAACGCAGGGGCCTCTGGGGCCAACGTCCTGACTTTC; v_gene: TRBV2; abundance: .; j_gene: TRBJ2-6; d_gene: .
CDR3aa: CASSLFRGEQREQYF; CDR3nt: TGTGCCAGCAGCTTATTTCGGGGGGAACAGCGCGAGCAGTACTTC; v_gene: TRBV11-2; abundance: .; j_gene: TRBJ2-7; d_gene: TRBD2
CDR3aa: CASSLGRTSYEQYF; CDR3nt: TGTGCCAGCAGCTTAGGTAGGACATCCTACGAGCAGTACTTC; v_gene: TRBV7-9; abundance: .; j_gene: TRBJ2-7; d_gene: .
CDR3aa: CASSWGTGATGANVLTF; CDR3nt: TGCGCCAGCAGCTGGGGGACAGGGGCGACAGGGGCCAACGTCCTGACTTTC; v_gene: TRBV5-1; abundance: .; j_gene: TRBJ2-6; d_gene: TRBD1
CDR3aa: CASSPVGGETQYF; CDR3nt: TGTGCTAGCAGCCCAGTTGGGGGGGAGACCCAGTACTTC; v_gene: TRBV7-7; abundance: .; j_gene: TRBJ2-5; d_gene: .
CDR3aa: CASSWSLSNEQFF; CDR3nt: TGTGCCAGCAGCTGGAGTTTATCCAATGAGCAGTTCTTC; v_gene: TRBV7-7; abundance: .; j_gene: TRBJ2-1; d_gene: .
CDR3aa: CASSPAGTGEQYF; CDR3nt: TGTGCCAGCAGTCCCGCCGGGACAGGCGAGCAGTACTTC; v_gene: TRBV25-1; abundance: .; j_gene: TRBJ2-7; d_gene: TRBD1
CDR3aa: CASSHIRQGGLGNQPQHF; CDR3nt: TGTGCCAGCAGTCACATCCGACAGGGAGGTCTAGGCAATCAGCCCCAGCATTTT; v_gene: TRBV28; abundance: .; j_gene: TRBJ1-5; d_gene: TRBD1
CDR3aa: CASTIAETEDTQYF; CDR3nt: TGTGCCAGCACCATCGCGGAGACCGAAGATACGCAGTATTTT; v_gene: TRBV2; abundance: .; j_gene: TRBJ2-3; d_gene: .
CDR3aa: CASSPIAGGRGNEQFF; CDR3nt: TGCGCCAGCAGCCCTATAGCGGGAGGGAGGGGCAATGAGCAGTTCTTC; v_gene: TRBV4-1; abundance: .; j_gene: TRBJ2-1; d_gene: TRBD2
CDR3aa: CASSQGAGTGELFF; CDR3nt: TGTGCCAGTAGTCAGGGGGCGGGAACCGGGGAGCTGTTTTTT; v_gene: TRBV19; abundance: .; j_gene: TRBJ2-2; d_gene: TRBD1
CDR3aa: CASRTTSGRVSDTQYF; CDR3nt: TGTGCCAGCCGAACGACTAGCGGGAGAGTTTCAGATACGCAGTATTTT; v_gene: TRBV27; abundance: .; j_gene: TRBJ2-3; d_gene: TRBD2
CDR3aa: CASSGSWGGYEQYF; CDR3nt: TGTGCCAGCTCAGGGTCGTGGGGGGGCTACGAGCAGTACTTC; v_gene: TRBV18; abundance: few; j_gene: TRBJ2-7; d_gene: TRBD2
CDR3aa: CASSFRTGGEQYF; CDR3nt: TGCGCCAGCAGCTTTCGGACAGGGGGCGAGCAGTACTTC; v_gene: TRBV5-1; abundance: .; j_gene: TRBJ2-7; d_gene: TRBD1
CDR3aa: CASSHRFSYEQYF; CDR3nt: TGTGCCAGCAGTCACAGGTTCTCCTACGAGCAGTACTTC; v_gene: TRBV6-1; abundance: .; j_gene: TRBJ2-7; d_gene: .
CDR3aa: CSVDGTGKETQYF; CDR3nt: TGCAGCGTTGACGGGACAGGCAAAGAGACCCAGTACTTC; v_gene: TRBV29-1; abundance: .; j_gene: TRBJ2-5; d_gene: TRBD1
CDR3aa: CASSVALAGILYNEQFF; CDR3nt: TGTGCCAGCAGCGTAGCTCTAGCGGGAATCCTCTACAATGAGCAGTTCTTC; v_gene: TRBV9; abundance: few; j_gene: TRBJ2-1; d_gene: TRBD2
CDR3aa: CASSFFAGKQFF; CDR3nt: TGTGCCAGCAGTTTCTTTGCGGGCAAGCAGTTCTTC; v_gene: TRBV28; abundance: .; j_gene: TRBJ2-1; d_gene: .
CDR3aa: CASHRGPDGEQYF; CDR3nt: TGTGCCAGTCACAGGGGGCCGGATGGGGAGCAGTACTTC; v_gene: TRBV6-1; abundance: .; j_gene: TRBJ2-7; d_gene: TRBD1
CDR3aa: CASSLWTGGDTQYF; CDR3nt: TGTGCCAGCAGCCTATGGACAGGAGGTGATACGCAGTATTTT; v_gene: TRBV7-6; abundance: .; j_gene: TRBJ2-3; d_gene: TRBD1
CDR3aa: CASSQLTNEQFF; CDR3nt: TGCGCCAGCAGCCAACTAACCAATGAGCAGTTCTTC; v_gene: TRBV5-1; abundance: .; j_gene: TRBJ2-1; d_gene: .
CDR3aa: CASSSLPGTTSYEQYF; CDR3nt: TGTGCCAGCAGCTCCCTACCCGGGACTACGTCCTACGAGCAGTACTTC; v_gene: TRBV5-6; abundance: .; j_gene: TRBJ2-7; d_gene: TRBD2
CDR3aa: CASSVVATQDLTNTEAFF; CDR3nt: TGTGCCAGCAGCGTAGTAGCGACCCAAGATCTAACGAACACTGAAGCTTTCTTT; v_gene: TRBV9; abundance: .; j_gene: TRBJ1-1; d_gene: .
CDR3aa: CASSSRTSGSQETQYF; CDR3nt: TGTGCCAGCAGTTCCAGGACTAGCGGGAGCCAAGAGACCCAGTACTTC; v_gene: TRBV27; abundance: .; j_gene: TRBJ2-5; d_gene: TRBD2
CDR3aa: CASSFPTAGEQFF; CDR3nt: TGTGCCAGCAGTTTCCCGACAGCCGGTGAGCAGTTCTTC; v_gene: TRBV28; abundance: .; j_gene: TRBJ2-1; d_gene: .
CDR3aa: CASSLYTTGRANSPLHF; CDR3nt: TGTGCCAGCAGTTTATATACCACAGGGAGGGCTAATTCACCCCTCCACTTT; v_gene: TRBV28; abundance: .; j_gene: TRBJ1-6; d_gene: .
CDR3aa: CAISERQGYDEKLFF; CDR3nt: TGTGCCATCAGTGAGCGGCAGGGATACGATGAAAAACTGTTTTTT; v_gene: TRBV10-3; abundance: .; j_gene: TRBJ1-4; d_gene: .
CDR3aa: CASRQQGEQFF; CDR3nt: TGTGCCAGCAGGCAACAGGGGGAGCAGTTCTTC; v_gene: TRBV27; abundance: .; j_gene: TRBJ2-1; d_gene: TRBD1
CDR3aa: CASSSDPTGAAPSGNTIYF; CDR3nt: TGCGCCAGCAGCTCAGATCCCACAGGGGCTGCCCCCTCTGGAAACACCATATATTTT; v_gene: TRBV5-1; abundance: .; j_gene: TRBJ1-3; d_gene: TRBD1
CDR3aa: CASSSHPPGTFGYTF; CDR3nt: TGTGCCAGCAGCTCTCACCCCCCCGGGACATTCGGCTACACCTTC; v_gene: TRBV11-2; abundance: .; j_gene: TRBJ1-2; d_gene: .
CDR3aa: CASSLGAGGPQETQYF; CDR3nt: TGCGCCAGCAGCTTGGGAGCGGGAGGGCCTCAGGAGACCCAGTACTTC; v_gene: TRBV5-1; abundance: .; j_gene: TRBJ2-5; d_gene: TRBD2
CDR3aa: CASSTGLALVTDTQYF; CDR3nt: TGTGCCAGCAGCACCGGACTAGCGTTGGTCACAGATACGCAGTATTTT; v_gene: TRBV5-4; abundance: .; j_gene: TRBJ2-3; d_gene: TRBD2
CDR3aa: CASMAAGYSYEQYF; CDR3nt: TGTGCCAGCATGGCGGCGGGATATTCCTACGAGCAGTACTTC; v_gene: TRBV28; abundance: once; j_gene: TRBJ2-7; d_gene: .
CDR3aa: CASSQTGWAEAFF; CDR3nt: TGTGCCAGCAGTCAGACAGGTTGGGCTGAAGCTTTCTTT; v_gene: TRBV27; abundance: .; j_gene: TRBJ1-1; d_gene: .
CDR3aa: CASSLGGGLDLFF; CDR3nt: TGTGCCAGCAGCCTAGGGGGAGGGCTTGATCTGTTTTTT; v_gene: TRBV7-6; abundance: .; j_gene: TRBJ1-4; d_gene: .
CDR3aa: CASSWGQGGQETQYF; CDR3nt: TGTGCCAGCAGCTGGGGACAGGGGGGACAAGAGACCCAGTACTTC; v_gene: TRBV5-6; abundance: .; j_gene: TRBJ2-5; d_gene: TRBD1
CDR3aa: CASSLVDSGPSTDTQYF; CDR3nt: TGTGCCAGCAGCTTGGTAGATAGCGGCCCCAGCACAGATACGCAGTATTTT; v_gene: TRBV7-3; abundance: .; j_gene: TRBJ2-3; d_gene: .
CDR3aa: CASRPDSPGINEQFF; CDR3nt: TGTGCCAGCAGACCAGACTCGCCCGGGATCAATGAGCAGTTCTTC; v_gene: TRBV25-1; abundance: .; j_gene: TRBJ2-1; d_gene: .
CDR3aa: CASSYKGTGGLIAMNTEAFF; CDR3nt: TGTGCCAGCAGTTATAAGGGGACAGGGGGCTTGATTGCCATGAACACTGAAGCTTTCTTT; v_gene: TRBV27; abundance: .; j_gene: TRBJ1-1; d_gene: TRBD1
CDR3aa: CASKRTSGSSEQYF; CDR3nt: TGTGCCAGTAAAAGGACTAGCGGGAGTTCCGAGCAGTACTTC; v_gene: TRBV6-5; abundance: .; j_gene: TRBJ2-7; d_gene: TRBD2
CDR3aa: CASRSPGLASEQYF; CDR3nt: TGTGCCAGCAGATCACCGGGACTAGCTAGCGAGCAGTACTTC; v_gene: TRBV25-1; abundance: .; j_gene: TRBJ2-7; d_gene: TRBD2
CDR3aa: CAWSLAGGVSQETQYF; CDR3nt: TGTGCCTGGAGTCTAGCGGGAGGGGTAAGCCAAGAGACCCAGTACTTC; v_gene: TRBV30; abundance: once; j_gene: TRBJ2-5; d_gene: TRBD2
CDR3aa: CASSLREGDTQYF; CDR3nt: TGTGCCAGCAGCTTAAGGGAGGGAGATACGCAGTATTTT; v_gene: TRBV7-3; abundance: few; j_gene: TRBJ2-3; d_gene: TRBD2
CDR3aa: CASSLGQGGLGTEAFF; CDR3nt: TGTGCCAGCAGCTTAGGACAGGGAGGTCTGGGCACTGAAGCTTTCTTT; v_gene: TRBV11-2; abundance: once; j_gene: TRBJ1-1; d_gene: TRBD1
CDR3aa: CASSDLRGNEQYF; CDR3nt: TGCGCCAGCAGTGATCTCAGAGGAAACGAGCAGTACTTC; v_gene: TRBV10-2; abundance: .; j_gene: TRBJ2-7; d_gene: .
CDR3aa: CANIKWQGMEAFF; CDR3nt: TGTGCCAATATCAAGTGGCAGGGTATGGAAGCTTTCTTT; v_gene: TRBV11-2; abundance: .; j_gene: TRBJ1-1; d_gene: .
CDR3aa: CASSLGGLAYTYEQYF; CDR3nt: TGTGCCAGCAGTTTAGGGGGACTAGCGTATACCTACGAGCAGTACTTC; v_gene: TRBV28; abundance: .; j_gene: TRBJ2-7; d_gene: TRBD2
CDR3aa: CASIYRLADYTGELFF; CDR3nt: TGTGCCAGCATCTACCGGCTAGCGGATTACACCGGGGAGCTGTTTTTT; v_gene: TRBV6-6; abundance: .; j_gene: TRBJ2-2; d_gene: TRBD2
CDR3aa: CASSVDEGLAETQYF; CDR3nt: TGTGCCAGCAGCGTAGATGAGGGACTAGCGGAGACCCAGTACTTC; v_gene: TRBV9; abundance: .; j_gene: TRBJ2-5; d_gene: TRBD2
CDR3aa: CASSLASGNEKLFF; CDR3nt: TGCGCCAGCAGCTTGGCGTCCGGTAATGAAAAACTGTTTTTT; v_gene: TRBV5-1; abundance: .; j_gene: TRBJ1-4; d_gene: .
CDR3aa: CASSAKTSGTYEQYF; CDR3nt: TGTGCCAGCAGCGCAAAGACTAGCGGAACCTACGAGCAGTACTTC; v_gene: TRBV9; abundance: .; j_gene: TRBJ2-7; d_gene: TRBD2
CDR3aa: CASSIGQAYSYEQYF; CDR3nt: TGTGCCAGTAGTATTGGTCAGGCATACTCCTACGAGCAGTACTTC; v_gene: TRBV19; abundance: .; j_gene: TRBJ2-7; d_gene: .
CDR3aa: CASSLPRTGLHTQYF; CDR3nt: TGTGCCAGCAGCTTACCACGGACAGGGTTACATACGCAGTATTTT; v_gene: TRBV7-2; abundance: .; j_gene: TRBJ2-3; d_gene: TRBD1
CDR3aa: CASSEGQIQETQYF; CDR3nt: TGTGCCAGCAGTGAAGGACAGATTCAAGAGACCCAGTACTTC; v_gene: TRBV25-1; abundance: .; j_gene: TRBJ2-5; d_gene: .
CDR3aa: CASSPQGGRAHEQFF; CDR3nt: TGTGCCAGCAGCCCTCAAGGCGGGAGGGCCCATGAGCAGTTCTTC; v_gene: TRBV5-4; abundance: .; j_gene: TRBJ2-1; d_gene: TRBD2
CDR3aa: CASSLPTGGTNVLTF; CDR3nt: TGTGCCAGCAGCTTGCCGACGGGGGGTACCAACGTCCTGACTTTC; v_gene: TRBV11-2; abundance: once; j_gene: TRBJ2-6; d_gene: TRBD2
CDR3aa: CASSAIPGLGDEQFF; CDR3nt: TGTGCCAGCAGCGCCATTCCGGGACTAGGGGATGAGCAGTTCTTC; v_gene: TRBV9; abundance: .; j_gene: TRBJ2-1; d_gene: TRBD2
CDR3aa: CASSQAWTGGQNYGYTF; CDR3nt: TGCGCCAGCAGCCAAGCGTGGACAGGGGGACAGAACTATGGCTACACCTTC; v_gene: TRBV4-1; abundance: .; j_gene: TRBJ1-2; d_gene: TRBD1
CDR3aa: CATSRDGQGSYEQYF; CDR3nt: TGTGCCACCAGCAGAGATGGGCAGGGGTCCTACGAGCAGTACTTC; v_gene: TRBV15; abundance: .; j_gene: TRBJ2-7; d_gene: .